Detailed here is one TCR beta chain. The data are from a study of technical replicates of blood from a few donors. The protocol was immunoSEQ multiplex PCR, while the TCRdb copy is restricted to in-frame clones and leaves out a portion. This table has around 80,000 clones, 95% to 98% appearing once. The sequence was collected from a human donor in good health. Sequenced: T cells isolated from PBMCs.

CDR3 in DNA: TGCGCCAGCAGCCAAGTCGCGGGACAGGTGGACTATGGCTACACCTTC. This gives the protein CASSQVAGQVDYGYTF. The genes are TRBV4-1 and TRBJ1-2; 8 bases map to TRBD1. The length of the CDR3 is 16 residues. Germline values: CDR1 MGHRA, CDR2 YSYEKL. The V and J ends lost 1 base and 3 bases, in that order; junction bases with no gene match: 7.